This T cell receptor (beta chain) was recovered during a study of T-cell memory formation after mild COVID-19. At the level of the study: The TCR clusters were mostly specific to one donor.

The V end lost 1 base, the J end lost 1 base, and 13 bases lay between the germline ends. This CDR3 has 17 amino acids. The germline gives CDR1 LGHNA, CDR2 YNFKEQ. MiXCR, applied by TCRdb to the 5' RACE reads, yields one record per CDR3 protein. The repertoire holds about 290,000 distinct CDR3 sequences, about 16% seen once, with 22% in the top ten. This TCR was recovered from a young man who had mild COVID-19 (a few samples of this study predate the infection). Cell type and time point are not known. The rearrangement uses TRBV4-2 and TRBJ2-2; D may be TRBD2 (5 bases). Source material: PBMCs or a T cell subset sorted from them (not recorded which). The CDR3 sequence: CASSQGPAAGNTGELFF. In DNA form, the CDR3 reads TGTGCCAGCAGCCAAGGTCCAGCGGCGGGGAACACCGGGGAGCTGTTTTTT.